This T cell receptor (beta chain) appears in the sequencing data of a study of T-cell memory formation after mild COVID-19 (dated by TCRdb to about 2021). With respect to the entire study: Most TCR sequence clusters were specific to one of the two donors. In a couple of donors, T-cell clones that expanded and contracted after mild COVID-19 were tracked by sequencing TCRalpha and TCRbeta repertoires over time. The cohort comprised two young, previously healthy adult volunteers, one female and one male. Study-level results and caveats: SARS-CoV-2 specificity of the second-wave clones peaking on day 37 was not confirmed. Contracting CD4+ clones appeared mostly in the CM and EM memory subsets, whereas CD8+ clones were enriched in EMRA. Some responding clones were found in pre-infection memory, which suggests that pre-existing cross-reactive memory T cells took part in the SARS-CoV-2 response. Clones that contracted from day 15 to 85 showed balanced CD4/CD8 phenotypes, whereas a second wave of clones that expanded from day 15 to 37 leaned towards CD4+. The study covered only a couple of mild cases, and larger cohorts including severe cases with pre-infection samples were considered necessary.

This clonotype was seen only a few times. Its antigen is not yet known. No much larger clone exists at a distance of one base, and base qualities are not known. CDR1 and CDR2 are read off the germline V gene as SGDLS and YYNGEE. The CDR3 goes from the cysteine to the phenylalanine over 15 residues. Left in the record is the CDR3 DNA by itself, 45 bases read in frame from the first base. At the junction V is shortened by 0 bases and J by 0 bases, with 9 bases in between. Sequencing was carried out with an Illumina NovaSeq 6000. TCRalpha and TCRbeta cDNA libraries were constructed by 5'RACE with constant-segment primers, with sample barcodes and unique molecular identifiers being introduced. RNA was extracted from every sample with Trizol reagent. Library amplification was performed in two PCR steps, and a second sample barcode and Illumina TruSeq adapters were introduced in the second step. Sequencing of libraries was performed on an Illumina NovaSeq with 2 x 150 bp paired-end reads. The source study handled its data this way. The reads were demultiplexed and collapsed into UMI-guided consensus sequences using migec v1.2.7. Using mixcr v2.1.11, UMI consensuses were aligned to TRA and TRB V and J templates and then assembled into clonotypes. Clonotypes were classified as expanded or contracted when called significant by both edgeR and NoisET, with noise models trained on biological replicates. For edgeR calls, the cutoffs were a false discovery rate-adjusted p below 0.01 and a log2 fold-change threshold of 1. PCA with hierarchical clustering of max-normalized trajectories of the 1000 most abundant clonotypes was used as exploratory dynamics analysis. Separately sequenced CD4+ and CD8+ repertoires were used to assign a CD4 or CD8 phenotype to each responding clone. TCRdb reran the public reads through fastp at Q25 and MiXCR, keeping productive beta chains. Each CDR3 protein appears once, grouped with its most common genes and DNA. The V and J calls and clone size are TCRdb's, not the authors'. In all, the sample holds 250,000 or so distinct CDR3 sequences, and around a tenth of those were seen once. The ten largest clones take up 22% of the sample.

Ficoll-Paque density gradient centrifugation was used to isolate PBMCs. The chain is assembled from TRBV9 and TRBJ1-1; no D segment can be confidently identified. The sequenced sample consisted of PBMCs or a T cell subset sorted from them (not recorded which). This receptor was obtained from a man between 18 and 35 years old who had mild COVID-19 (a few samples of this study predate the infection). The sample titles of this study are shuffled in the database, so cell type and time point are left out; the donor was told from shared clones. The DNA sequence is TGTGCCAGCAGCGTAGTTGCCGGCATGAACACTGAAGCTTTCTTT. Its protein reads: CASSVVAGMNTEAFF.